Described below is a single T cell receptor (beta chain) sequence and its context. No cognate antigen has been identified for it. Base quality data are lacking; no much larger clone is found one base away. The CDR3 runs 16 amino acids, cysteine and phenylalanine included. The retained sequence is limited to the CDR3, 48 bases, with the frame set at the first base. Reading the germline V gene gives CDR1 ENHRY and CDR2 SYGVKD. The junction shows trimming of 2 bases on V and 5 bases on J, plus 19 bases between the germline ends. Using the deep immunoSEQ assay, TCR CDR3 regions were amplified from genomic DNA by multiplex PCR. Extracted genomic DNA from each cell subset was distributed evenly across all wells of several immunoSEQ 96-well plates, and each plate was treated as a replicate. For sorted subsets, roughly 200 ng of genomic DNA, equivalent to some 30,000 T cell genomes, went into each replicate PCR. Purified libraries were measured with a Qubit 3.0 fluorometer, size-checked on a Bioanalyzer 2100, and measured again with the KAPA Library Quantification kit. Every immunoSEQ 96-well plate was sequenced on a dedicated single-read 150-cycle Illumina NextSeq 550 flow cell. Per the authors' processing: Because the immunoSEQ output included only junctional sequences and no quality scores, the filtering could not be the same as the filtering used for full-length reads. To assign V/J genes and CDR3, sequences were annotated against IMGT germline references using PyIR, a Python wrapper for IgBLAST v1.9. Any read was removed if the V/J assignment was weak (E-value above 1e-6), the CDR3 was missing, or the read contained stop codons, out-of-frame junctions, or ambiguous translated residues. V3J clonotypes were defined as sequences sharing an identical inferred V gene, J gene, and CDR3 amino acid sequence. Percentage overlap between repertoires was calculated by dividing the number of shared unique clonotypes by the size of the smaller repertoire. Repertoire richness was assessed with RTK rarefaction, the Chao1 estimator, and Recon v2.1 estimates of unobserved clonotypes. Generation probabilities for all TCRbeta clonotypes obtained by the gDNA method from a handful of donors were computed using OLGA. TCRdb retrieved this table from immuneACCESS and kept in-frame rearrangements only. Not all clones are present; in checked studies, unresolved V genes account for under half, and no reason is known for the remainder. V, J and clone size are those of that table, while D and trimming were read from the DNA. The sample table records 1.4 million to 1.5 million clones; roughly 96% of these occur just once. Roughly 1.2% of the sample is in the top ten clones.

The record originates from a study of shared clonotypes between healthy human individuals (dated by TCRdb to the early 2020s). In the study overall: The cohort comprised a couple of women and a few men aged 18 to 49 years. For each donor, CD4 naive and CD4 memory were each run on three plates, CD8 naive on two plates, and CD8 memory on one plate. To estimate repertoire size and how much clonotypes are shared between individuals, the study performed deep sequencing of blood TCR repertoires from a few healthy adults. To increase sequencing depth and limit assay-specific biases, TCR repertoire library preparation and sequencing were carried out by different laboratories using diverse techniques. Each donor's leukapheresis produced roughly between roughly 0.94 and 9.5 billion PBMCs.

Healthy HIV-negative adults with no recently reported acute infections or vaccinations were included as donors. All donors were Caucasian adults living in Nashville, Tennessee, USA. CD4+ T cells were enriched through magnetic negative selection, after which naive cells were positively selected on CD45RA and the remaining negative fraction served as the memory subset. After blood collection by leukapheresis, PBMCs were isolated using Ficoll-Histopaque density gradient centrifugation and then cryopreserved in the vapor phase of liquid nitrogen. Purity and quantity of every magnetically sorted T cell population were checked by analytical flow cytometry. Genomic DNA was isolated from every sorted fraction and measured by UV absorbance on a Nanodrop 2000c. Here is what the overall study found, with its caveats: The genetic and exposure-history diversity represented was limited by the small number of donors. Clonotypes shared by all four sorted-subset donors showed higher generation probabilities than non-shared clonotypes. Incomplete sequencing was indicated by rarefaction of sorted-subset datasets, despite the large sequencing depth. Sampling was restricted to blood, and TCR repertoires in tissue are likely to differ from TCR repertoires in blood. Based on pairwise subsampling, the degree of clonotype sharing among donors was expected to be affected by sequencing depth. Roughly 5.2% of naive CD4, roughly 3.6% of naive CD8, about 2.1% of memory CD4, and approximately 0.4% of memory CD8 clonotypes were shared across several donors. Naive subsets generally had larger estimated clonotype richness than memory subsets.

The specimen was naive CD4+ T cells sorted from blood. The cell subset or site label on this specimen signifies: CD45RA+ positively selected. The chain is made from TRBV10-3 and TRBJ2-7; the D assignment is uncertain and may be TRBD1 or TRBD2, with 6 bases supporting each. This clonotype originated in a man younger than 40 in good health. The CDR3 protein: CAISETPGGWADEQYF. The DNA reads TGTGCCATCAGTGAGACGCCCGGGGGCTGGGCGGACGAGCAGTACTTC.